This T cell receptor beta chain comes out of a study of CD8+ T cells in alopecia areata. Study details: Patients in the treated group were given tofacitinib by mouth, 5 to 10 mg twice a day. The share of scalp area affected provided the severity score for treated patients.

Overall study results and limits: Clarity of TCR sharing across patients fell short of that in mice, possibly HLA-related. Elevated clonality characterized lesional scalp relative to normal scalp, particularly in alopecia totalis/universalis.

RNA was extracted and reverse transcribed into cDNA as the sequencing template. Clones were sequenced by immunoSEQ multiplex PCR, and TCRdb holds only the in-frame ones, with some missing. The sample yields some 170,000 clones, approximately 59% seen once. Germline lookup yields CDR1 GTSNPN and CDR2 SVGIG (reference sequence). The trim removed 0 bases at V and 6 bases at J, leaving 6 bases unmatched. This CDR3 is built from 15 residues. The sample holds a few counts of this clone. No antigen is known for it. Treatment indicated: oral pan-JAK inhibitor, 5-10 mg twice daily. This receptor was identified in a human donor with alopecia areata. The sample in question was CD4+ T cells sorted from blood, obtained at approximately week 55, from a patient treated with tofacitinib. The V call is TRBV30, the J call TRBJ2-7; 12 bases line up with TRBD2. CDR3: CAWSVLAGGQGEQYF. The CDR3 nucleotides are TGTGCCTGGAGTGTACTAGCGGGGGGCCAGGGCGAGCAGTACTTC.